This TCR beta chain came from a study of post-analysis software for immune sequencing data. On the study more broadly: Relapsing-remitting, secondary progressive and progressive-relapsing courses of multiple sclerosis were included. Study-level findings and limits: Patients used a handful of TRBV segments, including TRBV5-6, TRBV5-1 and TRBV20-1, more often than controls. Relative to controls, patients with multiple sclerosis showed significantly lower normalized Chao1 diversity.

For this clonotype: Its antigen is still unknown. A much larger clone differs by one base, so this may be a read error.

The CDR3 length is 11 residues. CDR1 is DFQATT, CDR2 SNEGSKA, per germline (reference sequence). The library was made from cDNA and included unique molecular identifiers. Input amounts of 1 to 10 million T cells were used. These gave some 500,000 cDNA molecules, so each molecule approximated one T cell. Each CDR3 protein gets one entry after TCRdb re-called the PCR reads with MiXCR. Among over 150,000 distinct CDR3 sequences listed, roughly 31% were seen once. Sequencing was performed on blood. The V gene is TRBV20-1, the J gene TRBJ1-2; D ambiguous. The receptor was isolated from a girl aged 10 to 17 with multiple sclerosis. This CDR3 is CRADPNYGYTF. The CDR3 DNA follows: TGCAGGGCTGACCCCAACTATGGCTACACCTTC.